The 23 T cell receptor beta chains below all came from one sample that was sequenced in a study of tumor-infiltrating lymphocytes in primary liver carcinoma. Unsorted bulk tissue (roughly 19-31 mg) underwent RNA and DNA co-extraction. Total RNA amounting to 500 ng was the source from which TCR beta cDNA was made with a constant-region primer. Investigators got TCR beta libraries out of three nested multiplex PCR rounds, done with slightly modified ARM-PCR. The first two PCR rounds used TRBV1-TRBV30 forward primers with a C-beta reverse primer, 9 to 11 cycles each. From the multiplex PCR reads, TCRdb called clonotypes with MiXCR, one entry per CDR3 protein. The sample yields about 190,000 distinct CDR3 sequences, approximately 80% seen once. Material for sequencing was tumor tissue from primary liver carcinoma. The receptors originated from a man in his forties with primary liver carcinoma and hepatitis B virus infection.

The chain recombines TRBV11-1 with TRBJ2-7, with D perhaps TRBD2 (5 bases). Trimming stripped 9 bases from V and 11 bases from J, with 23 bases between. Germline lookup yields CDR1 SGHAT and CDR2 FQDESV (reference sequence). The CDR3 totals 13 residues. The CDR3 protein is CASSGKRSYGEYF. CDR3 coding DNA: TGTGCCAGTAGTGGGAAGCGATCCTACGGGGAGTACTTC.

The table lists this clonotype with a few counts. The junction shows a germline mismatch at one end, possibly a read error. V gene TRBV4-2 combines with J gene TRBJ2-2; no clear D gene. The CDR3 spans 14 residues. Germline assignment: CDR1 LGHNA and CDR2 YNFKEQ. CDR3 protein: CTSSQDQMGGELFF. The CDR3 DNA is TGTACCAGCAGCCAAGATCAGATGGGAGGGGAGCTGTTTTTT.

The chain has TRBV29-1 and TRBJ1-4; D ambiguous. Per the germline V gene, CDR1 is SQVTM and CDR2 is ANQGSEA. The CDR3 consists of 13 residues. The V gene lost 4 bases and the J gene lost 8 bases, with 14 bases spanning the gap. CDR3 sequence reads: CSVGRRRREKLFF. CDR3 sequence (DNA): TGCAGCGTTGGCCGAAGGCGGAGAGAAAAACTGTTTTTT.

Details on this clonotype: The junction shows a germline mismatch at one end, possibly a read error. The chain links TRBV29-1 to TRBJ1-1; 9 bases map to TRBD1. The germline gives CDR1 SQVTM, CDR2 ANQGSEA. The CDR3 has 15 residues. CDR3 protein: CSVTGGWGMSSEAFF. CDR3 coding DNA: TGTAGCGTTACAGGGGGCTGGGGGATGAGCTCTGAAGCTTTCTTT.

This clonotype was seen a single time. Since no conserved phenylalanine or tryptophan closes the CDR3, a read error is the likely cause. The rearrangement joins TRBV11-1 to TRBJ2-1; 10 positions match TRBD2. Looked up from germline, CDR1 is SGHAT and CDR2 is FQDESV (reference sequence). There are 16 residues in the CDR3. The CDR3 spells CASSLAKRGGYSEQFS. CDR3 coding DNA: TGTGCCAGCAGTTTAGCGAAGCGGGGGGGCTACAGTGAGCAGTTCTCC.

V is TRBV6-2 or TRBV6-3 and J is TRBJ2-2, with TRBD1 matching over 10 bases. Germline lookup yields CDR1 MNHEY and CDR2 SVGEGT. The V segment lost 10 bases and the J segment 11 bases; nucleotides outside the gene matches: 16. This CDR3 comprises 15 residues. The CDR3 loop reads CAITSGTGDTGELFF. DNA of the CDR3: TGTGCCATCACCTCCGGGACAGGGGACACAGGTGAGCTGTTTTTT.

As concerns this clonotype: A read error may produce the germline difference seen at one junction end. The chain recombines TRBV6-1 with TRBJ1-5, with 9 bases matching TRBD1. Germline lookup yields CDR1 MNHNS and CDR2 SASEGT. The CDR3 consists of 15 residues. The CDR3 DNA reads TGTGCCAGCAGAGTGGACAGGGGCTGGAATCAGTCCCAGCATTTT. As protein: CASRVDRGWNQSQHF.

The rearrangement links TRBV4-3 to TRBJ2-1; tentatively, D is TRBD2 (5 bases). Germline V gives CDR1 LGHNA, CDR2 YSLEER. The CDR3 is 16 amino acids. V was trimmed by 0 bases and J by 8 bases, leaving 17 bases between them. CDR3 loop: CASSQDGSWFHDEQFF. The DNA of the CDR3 is TGCGCCAGCAGCCAAGATGGGAGCTGGTTTCACGATGAGCAGTTCTTC.

The chain carries TRBV12-3 or TRBV12-4 and TRBJ2-2; a possible D gene is TRBD2 (5 bases). V gave up 9 bases and J gave up 7 bases, with 15 bases separating them. This CDR3 region has 13 residues. CDR3 in amino acids: CARCLIGGGELFF. CDR3 nucleotides: TGTGCCAGGTGTTTAATAGGAGGCGGGGAGCTGTTTTTT.

This clonotype was recorded at least ten times. This chain connects TRBV5-1 to TRBJ2-3; 9 bases line up with TRBD2. Germline V gene data show CDR1 as SGHRS and CDR2 as YFSETQ. This CDR3 spans 14 amino acids. V was pared by 2 bases and J by 3 bases, with 1 base of the junction left unmatched. DNA for the CDR3: TGCGCCAGCAGCTTCACTAGCGGGACAGATACGCAGTATTTT. It specifies CASSFTSGTDTQYF.

In this sample, this clonotype turned up a few times. This may arise from a read error, as a much more abundant clone is one base away. The DNA for the CDR3 is TGTGCCAGCAACCCTGGTGCGGGAGGGCTCGCCGGGGAGCTGTTTTTT. It encodes CASNPGAGGLAGELFF. J is TRBJ2-2 and V is TRBV5-4; TRBD2 aligns across 9 bases. J gave up 6 bases and V 6 bases, and 12 bases lay outside the gene matches. CDR1 SGHNT and CDR2 YYREEE come from the germline V gene (reference sequence). The CDR3 totals 16 residues.

This clonotype is termed medium-sized. The chain recombines TRBV11-3 with TRBJ2-3, with 8 bases lining up with TRBD2. The CDR3 is made up of 16 amino acids. The J segment lost 3 bases and the V segment lost 0 bases, leaving 5 bases of the junction unmatched. CDR1 and CDR2 (germline): SGHNT, YENEEA. The CDR3 loop reads CASSLDSGSITDTQYF. In nucleotides, the CDR3 is TGTGCCAGCAGCTTAGACAGCGGGAGTATAACAGATACGCAGTATTTT.

The V and J genes are TRBV11-3 and TRBJ1-5; D may be TRBD1 or TRBD2 (5 bases each). The end of the DNA aligns better with TRBJ2-3, so the J call may be wrong. The CDR3 spans 15 residues. Germline V gene data show CDR1 as SGHNT and CDR2 as YENEEA. CDR3 protein: CASSLDLGVPQSQYF. The CDR3 DNA is TGTGCCAGCAGCTTAGATCTGGGGGTGCCTCAGTCCCAGTATTTT.

About this clonotype itself: At one end the junction does not follow the germline gene, possibly because of a read error. CDR3 sequence reads: CASSDGWLAAPYEQYF. CDR3 coding DNA: TGTGCCAGCAGTGATGGTTGGCTAGCGGCCCCCTACGAGCAATACTTC. This sequence joins TRBV6-1 and TRBJ2-7; TRBD2 matches at 7 bases. The germline gives CDR1 MNHNS, CDR2 SASEGT. CDR3 length equals 16 residues.

The J gene is TRBJ2-1, the V gene TRBV11-2; D remains unclear. The CDR3 contains 16 residues. Trimming took 5 bases from V and 2 from J, leaving 16 bases between them. Germline CDR1 and CDR2: SGHAT and FQNNGV. CDR3: CASSTLEPGAYNEQFF. The CDR3 DNA reads as TGTGCCAGCAGCACGCTGGAGCCAGGAGCCTACAATGAGCAGTTCTTC. Using reference TRBV11-2 and TRBJ2-1 for the parts outside the CDR3, the full variable domain is EAGVAQSPRYKIIEKRQSVAFWCNPISGHATLYWYQQILGQGPKLLIQFQNNGVVDDSQLPKDRFSAERLKGVDSTLKIQPAKLEDSAVYLCASSTLEPGAYNEQFFGPGTRLTVL.

This clonotype was counted once. A junction boundary mismatches the germline segment, possibly from a read error. The CDR3 is CASSQETRALTGTNVLTF. The CDR3 coding sequence is TGTGCCAGCAGCCAAGAAACCCGTGCCTTAACTGGGACCAACGTCCTGACTTTT. The chain joins TRBV4-2 to TRBJ2-6, with D perhaps TRBD1 or TRBD2 (5 bases each). This CDR3 is built from 18 residues. Germline-derived CDR1 and CDR2 are LGHNA and YNFKEQ.

This clonotype was counted only a few times. Relative to the germline gene, one junction end is altered; a read error may explain this. The chain employs TRBV11-2 and TRBJ1-2; D unclear. This CDR3 region has 10 residues. Germline V gene data show CDR1 as SGHAT and CDR2 as FQNNGV. CDR3 nucleotide sequence: TGTACCAGCAGTCCCAATAGCTACACCTTC. This encodes CTSSPNSYTF.

The rearrangement joins TRBV29-1 to TRBJ2-2; no firm D call. V was trimmed by 5 bases and J by 1 base, leaving 14 bases between them. CDR3 size: 15 residues. Germline V CDR1 and CDR2: SQVTM, ANQGSEA. CDR3 residues: CSVRSSAVNTGELFF. For the CDR3, the DNA is TGCAGCGTTAGGAGTAGTGCGGTGAACACCGGGGAGCTGTTTTTT.

About this clonotype itself: An end of the junction does not agree with germline; a read error may underlie this. The CDR3 spells CSSSQDLGETQYF. The CDR3 nucleotides are TGCTCCAGCAGTCAAGATTTGGGGGAGACCCAGTACTTC. The chain joins TRBV4-3 to TRBJ2-5; D gene ambiguous. Germline V gene lookup returns CDR1 LGHNA and CDR2 YSLEER. This CDR3 region has 13 residues.

The CDR3, as DNA: TGTGCCAGCAATTCACAGTCTAGCAGATACAATGAGCAGTTCTTC. Translating gives CASNSQSSRYNEQFF. The chain links TRBV12-3 or TRBV12-4 to TRBJ2-1, with D maybe TRBD2 (5 bases). The CDR3 has 15 amino acids. The V gene lost 7 bases and the J gene lost 4 bases, with 17 bases spanning the gap.

A word on this clonotype: At one end, the junction sequence differs from germline, possibly due to a read error. The chain is built from TRBV11-1 and TRBJ2-4; D is possibly TRBD2 (6 bases). Germline-derived CDR1 and CDR2 are SGHAT and FQDESV (reference sequence). The length of the CDR3 is 17 residues. This chain's CDR3 is CARSFPGTSRTKNIQYF. DNA of the CDR3: TGTGCCAGAAGCTTTCCTGGAACTAGCAGGACCAAAAACATTCAGTACTTC.

This clonotype was seen a handful of times. Compared with germline, one end of the junction differs, possibly owing to a read error. The chain joins TRBV4-1 to TRBJ2-2; D is perhaps TRBD1 (6 bases). CDR1 is MGHRA, CDR2 YSYEKL, per germline. The CDR3 runs to 15 residues. The CDR3 coding sequence is TGCACCAGCAGCCTCCAGGGGCAGGGCTCCGGGGAGCTGTTTTTT. This codes for CTSSLQGQGSGELFF.

The genes are TRBV5-4 and TRBJ1-6; tentatively, D is TRBD1 (6 bases). CDR1 SGHNT and CDR2 YYREEE come from the germline V gene (reference sequence). The CDR3 sequence is 14 residues long. DNA of the CDR3: TGTGTCAGTACCTACGGGACACAGAATTCACCCCTCCACTTT. The encoded protein is CVSTYGTQNSPLHF.